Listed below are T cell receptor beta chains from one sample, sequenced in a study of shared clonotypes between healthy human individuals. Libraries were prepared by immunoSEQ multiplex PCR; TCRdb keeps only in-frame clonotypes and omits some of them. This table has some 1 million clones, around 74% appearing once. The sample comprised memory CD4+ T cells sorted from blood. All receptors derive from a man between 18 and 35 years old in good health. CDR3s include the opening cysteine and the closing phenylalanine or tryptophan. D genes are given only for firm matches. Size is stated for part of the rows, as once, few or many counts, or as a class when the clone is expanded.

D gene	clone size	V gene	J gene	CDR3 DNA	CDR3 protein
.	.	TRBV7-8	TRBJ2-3	TGTGCCAGCAGCTTAGATAGGGTCAGCACAGATACGCAGTATTTT	CASSLDRVSTDTQYF
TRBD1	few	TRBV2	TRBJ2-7	TGTGCCAGCAGAGGGACAGGGGGCTCCTACGAGCAGTACTTC	CASRGTGGSYEQYF
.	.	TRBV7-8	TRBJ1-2	TGTGCCAGCAGCTCTGGGACGCCCGGCTATGGCTACACCTTC	CASSSGTPGYGYTF
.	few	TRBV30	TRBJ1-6	TGTGCCTGCGACCGCGATAATTCACCCCTCCACTTT	CACDRDNSPLHF
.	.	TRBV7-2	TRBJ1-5	TGTGCCAGCAGCTTAGATCAGGGAAGTCAGCCCCAGCATTTT	CASSLDQGSQPQHF
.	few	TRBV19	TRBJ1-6	TGTGCCAGTAGTATAGTGGGGAAGTATAATTCACCCCTCCACTTT	CASSIVGKYNSPLHF
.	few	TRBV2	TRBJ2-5	TGTGCCAGCAGCGAATATAGAGGGGGGATGGCGACCCAGTACTTC	CASSEYRGGMATQYF
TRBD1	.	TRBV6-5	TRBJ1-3	TGTGCCAGCAGGACGACAGGGCATGGAAACACCATATATTTT	CASRTTGHGNTIYF
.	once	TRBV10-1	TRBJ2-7	TGCGCCAGCAGCCCCCGGGGCTTCATGGGCGAGCAGTACTTC	CASSPRGFMGEQYF
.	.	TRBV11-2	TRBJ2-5	TGTGCCAGCAGCTTAGATAGCCTTGAGACCCAGTACTTC	CASSLDSLETQYF
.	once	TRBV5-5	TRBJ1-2	TGTGCCAGCAGCCTCGCCCCCTCAGATATTTCCTATGGCTACACCTTC	CASSLAPSDISYGYTF